This TCR beta chain was found in a study of shared clonotypes between healthy human individuals. Study observations and caveats: Sharing across a few donors was seen in 4% to 5% of naive CD4 clonotypes.

How the authors handled the data: Quality scores were absent from the junction-only immunoSEQ sequences, so filtering differed. TCRdb's copy holds only in-frame clones and misses some; the assay was immunoSEQ multiplex PCR. Clonal size and the V and J genes are those of that table, whereas D and trimming came from the DNA. The repertoire holds over a million clones, approximately 80% seen once, with 0.55% to 0.7% in the top ten. This clone has just a few counts. Its specificity is unknown. The CDR3 contains 11 residues. The germline gives CDR1 DFQATT, CDR2 SNEGSKA (reference sequence). Sequences were obtained from memory CD4+ T cells from PBMCs. Subset specified: CD45RA-negative fraction. This sequence joins TRBV20-1 and TRBJ2-5, with D hard to call. The DNA matches TRBJ2-7 better at its end, which makes the J call doubtful. The source is a man aged 18 to 30 in good health. Some clones in this sample may be carry-over from other donors' samples. The CDR3 sequence is CSAKTPNEQYF. In DNA form, the CDR3 reads TGCAGTGCCAAAACACCGAACGAGCAGTACTTC.